Each of the 10 T cell receptor beta chains below was sequenced from the same sample in a study of shared clonotypes between healthy human individuals. Profiled with immunoSEQ multiplex PCR; TCRdb holds only in-frame clones, not every one. The sample consists of approximately 620,000 clones, approximately 97% of them appearing once. The sequencing sample was made of naive CD4+ T cells sorted from blood. Subset reported: CD45RA+ positively selected. The origin of the receptors is a woman in her 30s in good health.

V usage is TRBV19 and J usage is TRBJ2-3; 11 bases line up with TRBD2. The CDR3 covers 16 residues. Germline V gene data show CDR1 as LNHDA and CDR2 as SQIVND (reference sequence). The J segment lost 1 base and the V segment lost 6 bases, leaving 6 bases of the junction unmatched. The DNA of the CDR3 is TGTGCCAGTAGAGGGCCGACTAGCGGGGGCACAGATACGCAGTATTTT. It specifies CASRGPTSGGTDTQYF.

This chain uses TRBV30 with TRBJ1-3; D uncertain. Germline CDR1 reads GTSNPN; CDR2 reads SVGIG (reference sequence). V lost 4 bases to trimming and J lost 0 bases, with 16 bases between them. The CDR3 has 16 residues. CDR3 loop: CAWIGRTPSSGNTIYF. In nucleotides, the CDR3 is TGTGCCTGGATAGGACGGACTCCAAGCTCTGGAAACACCATATATTTT.

J is TRBJ2-1 and V is TRBV28; 9 bases align to TRBD1. The V gene end was trimmed by 6 bases and the J gene end by 4 bases; junction bases not matched to a gene: 4. Germline-derived CDR1 and CDR2 are MDHEN and SYDVKM. CDR3 length: 14 amino acids. CDR3: CASRNRGLYNEQFF. The CDR3 DNA reads TGTGCCAGCAGGAACAGGGGGCTTTACAATGAGCAGTTCTTC.

Points on this clone: The identical CDR3 is also encoded by other nucleotide sequences in the sample. CDR3 nucleotides: TGTGCCAGCAGTCGTCCGGGAAATCAGCCCCAGCATTTT. This translates into CASSRPGNQPQHF. J is TRBJ1-5 and V is TRBV28; D is unresolved. This CDR3 spans 13 amino acids. Germline values: CDR1 MDHEN, CDR2 SYDVKM. V lost 5 bases to trimming and J lost 4 bases, with 9 bases between them.

This CDR3 is CASKVELSSYNEQFF. The CDR3 DNA reads as TGTGCCAGCAAAGTGGAGCTCAGCTCCTACAATGAGCAGTTCTTC. V usage is TRBV6-1 and J usage is TRBJ2-1; D is ambiguous. CDR3 length equals 15 residues. CDR1 and CDR2 (germline): MNHNS, SASEGT. The V gene lost 7 bases and the J gene lost 0 bases, with 13 bases spanning the gap.

With regard to this clone: The same CDR3 can be traced to other DNA sequences in this sample. V and J are TRBV11-2 and TRBJ2-3, with D perhaps matching TRBD2 (6 bases). Germline CDR1 is SGHAT and CDR2 is FQNNGV. There are 15 residues in the CDR3. V shed 0 bases and J shed 0 bases, with 7 bases lying between them. The CDR3 DNA is TGTGCCAGCAGCTTAGATCGGGGGAGCACAGATACGCAGTATTTT. Translating it yields CASSLDRGSTDTQYF. Combining the CDR3 with reference TRBV11-2 and TRBJ2-3 gives the whole variable domain EAGVAQSPRYKIIEKRQSVAFWCNPISGHATLYWYQQILGQGPKLLIQFQNNGVVDDSQLPKDRFSAERLKGVDSTLKIQPAKLEDSAVYLCASSLDRGSTDTQYFGPGTRLTVL.

This CDR3 reads CASSELTSGKLFF. The CDR3 DNA reads as TGTGCCAGCAGTGAATTAACTAGCGGGAAACTGTTCTTC. V and J are TRBV6-4 and TRBJ2-1, with 10 nucleotides matching TRBD2. The CDR3 totals 13 residues. From germline, CDR1 is MRHNA and CDR2 SNTAGT. J was trimmed by 15 bases and V by 3 bases; bases with no gene match: 8.

This chain uses TRBV6-1 with TRBJ2-1; D unresolved. The ends were cut back, 0 bases at V and 4 bases at J, with 10 bases in the middle. The CDR3 sequence is 15 residues long. Germline CDR1 and CDR2: MNHNS and SASEGT. CDR3 coding DNA: TGTGCCAGCAGTGAAGCGAATTGGGTATACAATGAGCAGTTCTTC. Translation: CASSEANWVYNEQFF.

The chain carries TRBV7-9 and TRBJ2-4; the D gene is possibly TRBD1 (6 bases). Trimming pared 5 bases from V and 12 bases from J, leaving 20 bases between. Germline assignment: CDR1 SEHNR and CDR2 FQNEAQ (reference sequence). The CDR3 is 14 residues long. CDR3 nucleotides: TGTGCCAGCAGCCGAGAAGAGAAGGACAGAAGTCAGTACTTC. It yields the protein CASSREEKDRSQYF.

The chain has TRBV5-1 and TRBJ2-3; 10 bases agree with TRBD1. CDR3 length: 15 amino acids. CDR1 is SGHRS, CDR2 YFSETQ, per germline. Trimming removed 4 bases from V and 2 bases from J; junction bases left unmatched: 4. CDR3 coding DNA: TGCGCCAGCAGCAAGGGACAGGGGTACACAGATACGCAGTATTTT. This translates into CASSKGQGYTDTQYF.